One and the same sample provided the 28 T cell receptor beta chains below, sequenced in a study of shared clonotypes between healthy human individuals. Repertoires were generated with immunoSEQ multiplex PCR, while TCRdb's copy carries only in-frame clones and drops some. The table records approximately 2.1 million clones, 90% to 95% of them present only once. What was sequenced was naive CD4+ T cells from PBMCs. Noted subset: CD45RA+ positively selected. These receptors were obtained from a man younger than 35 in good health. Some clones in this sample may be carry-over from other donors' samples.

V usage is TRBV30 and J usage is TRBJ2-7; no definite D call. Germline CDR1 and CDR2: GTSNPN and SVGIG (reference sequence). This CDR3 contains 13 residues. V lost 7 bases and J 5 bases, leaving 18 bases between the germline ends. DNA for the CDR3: TGTGCCTCGACCAACGGCGTACTACACGAGCAGTACTTC. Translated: CASTNGVLHEQYF.

The CDR3 loop is CASSHLGTSSLRPQYF. CDR3 DNA sequence: TGTGCCAGCAGCCACCTCGGGACTAGCTCTCTTCGGCCCCAGTACTTC. This chain links TRBV14 with TRBJ2-5, with 9 nucleotides matching TRBD2. Germline V gives CDR1 SGHDN, CDR2 FVKESK. The trim removed 3 bases at V and 9 bases at J, leaving 14 bases unmatched. This CDR3 is 16 amino acids long.

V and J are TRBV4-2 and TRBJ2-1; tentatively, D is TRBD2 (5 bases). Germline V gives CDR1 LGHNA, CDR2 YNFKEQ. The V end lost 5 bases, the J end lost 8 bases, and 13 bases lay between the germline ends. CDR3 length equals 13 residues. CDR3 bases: TGTGCCAGCAGCGATCTGGAGGAGGATGAGCAGTTCTTC. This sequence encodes CASSDLEEDEQFF.

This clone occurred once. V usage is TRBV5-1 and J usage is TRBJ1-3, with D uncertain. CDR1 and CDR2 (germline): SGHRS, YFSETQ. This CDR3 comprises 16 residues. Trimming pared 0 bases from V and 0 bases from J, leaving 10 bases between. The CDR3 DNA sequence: TGCGCCAGCAGCTTGGAAGGGTCTCACTCTGGAAACACCATATATTTT. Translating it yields CASSLEGSHSGNTIYF.

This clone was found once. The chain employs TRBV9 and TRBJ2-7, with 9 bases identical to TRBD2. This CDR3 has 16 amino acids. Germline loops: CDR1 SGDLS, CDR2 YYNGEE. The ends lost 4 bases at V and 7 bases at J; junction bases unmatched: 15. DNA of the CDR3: TGTGCCAGCAGCCGAGGATTAGCGGGAGCCCCATTAGAGCAGTACTTC. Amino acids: CASSRGLAGAPLEQYF.

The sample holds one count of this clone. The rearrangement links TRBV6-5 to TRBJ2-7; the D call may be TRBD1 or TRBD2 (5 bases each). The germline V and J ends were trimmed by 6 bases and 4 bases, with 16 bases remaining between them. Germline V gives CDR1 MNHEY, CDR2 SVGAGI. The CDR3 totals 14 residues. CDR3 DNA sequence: TGTGCCAGCAGCAAACGGGGACCTGATTACGAGCAGTACTTC. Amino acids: CASSKRGPDYEQYF.

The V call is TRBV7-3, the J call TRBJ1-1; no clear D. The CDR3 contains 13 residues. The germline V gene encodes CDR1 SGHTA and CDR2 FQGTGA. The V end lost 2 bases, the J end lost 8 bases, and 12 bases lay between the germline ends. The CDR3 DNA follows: TGTGCCAGCAGCTTAGGAGGACGGCAAGAAGCTTTCTTT. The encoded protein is CASSLGGRQEAFF.

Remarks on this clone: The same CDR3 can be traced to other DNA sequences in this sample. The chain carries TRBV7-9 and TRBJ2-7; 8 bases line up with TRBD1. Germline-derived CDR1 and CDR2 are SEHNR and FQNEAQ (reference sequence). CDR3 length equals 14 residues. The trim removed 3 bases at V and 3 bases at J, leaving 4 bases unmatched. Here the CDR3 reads CASSLAGQDYEQYF. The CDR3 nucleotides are TGTGCCAGCAGCTTGGCGGGACAGGACTACGAGCAGTACTTC.

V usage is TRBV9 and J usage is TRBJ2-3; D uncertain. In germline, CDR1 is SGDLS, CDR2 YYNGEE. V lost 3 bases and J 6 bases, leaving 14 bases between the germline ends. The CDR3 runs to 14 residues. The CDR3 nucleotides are TGTGCCAGCAGCGGCCGGGTTTTAGAGGATACGCAGTATTTT. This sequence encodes CASSGRVLEDTQYF.

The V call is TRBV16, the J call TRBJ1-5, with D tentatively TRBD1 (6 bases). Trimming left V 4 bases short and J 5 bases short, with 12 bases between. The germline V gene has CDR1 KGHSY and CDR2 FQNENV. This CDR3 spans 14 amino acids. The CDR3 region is CASSRIQGDQPQHF. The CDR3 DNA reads TGTGCCAGCAGCCGAATACAGGGAGATCAGCCCCAGCATTTT.

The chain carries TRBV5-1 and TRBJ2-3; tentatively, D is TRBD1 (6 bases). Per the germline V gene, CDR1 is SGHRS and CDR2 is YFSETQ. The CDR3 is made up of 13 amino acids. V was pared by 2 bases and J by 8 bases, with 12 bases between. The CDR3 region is CASSFRGIGTQYF. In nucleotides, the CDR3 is TGCGCCAGCAGCTTTAGGGGGATCGGTACGCAGTATTTT.

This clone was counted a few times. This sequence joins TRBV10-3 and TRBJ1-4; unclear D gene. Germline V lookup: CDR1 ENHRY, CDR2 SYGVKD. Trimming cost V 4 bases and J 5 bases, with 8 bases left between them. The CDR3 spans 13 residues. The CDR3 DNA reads TGTGCCATCAGTGCGTTGCAGAATGAAAAACTGTTTTTT. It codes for CAISALQNEKLFF.

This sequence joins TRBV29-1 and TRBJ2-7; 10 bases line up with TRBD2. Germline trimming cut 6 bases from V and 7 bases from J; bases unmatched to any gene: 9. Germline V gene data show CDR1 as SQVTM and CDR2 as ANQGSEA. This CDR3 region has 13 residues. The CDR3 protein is CSVIGLAAGEQYF. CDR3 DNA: TGCAGCGTCATAGGACTAGCGGCAGGTGAGCAGTACTTC.

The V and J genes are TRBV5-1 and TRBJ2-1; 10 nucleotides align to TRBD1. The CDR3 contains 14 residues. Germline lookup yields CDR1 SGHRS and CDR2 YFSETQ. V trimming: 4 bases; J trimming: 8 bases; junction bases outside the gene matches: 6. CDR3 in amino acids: CASSLGQGGHEQFF. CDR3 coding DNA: TGCGCCAGCAGCCTAGGACAGGGGGGCCATGAGCAGTTCTTC.

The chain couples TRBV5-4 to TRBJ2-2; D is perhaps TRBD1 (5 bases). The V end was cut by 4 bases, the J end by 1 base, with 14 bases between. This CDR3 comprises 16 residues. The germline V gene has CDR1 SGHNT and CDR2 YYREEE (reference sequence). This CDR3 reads CASSRPGMGNTGELFF. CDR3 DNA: TGTGCCAGCAGCCGGCCAGGGATGGGGAACACCGGGGAGCTGTTTTTT.

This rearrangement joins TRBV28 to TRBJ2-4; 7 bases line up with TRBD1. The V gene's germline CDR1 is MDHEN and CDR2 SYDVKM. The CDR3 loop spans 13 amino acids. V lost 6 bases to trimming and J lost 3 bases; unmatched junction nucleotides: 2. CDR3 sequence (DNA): TGTGCCAGCAGCCGGGACAGCAAAAACATTCAGTACTTC. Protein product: CASSRDSKNIQYF.

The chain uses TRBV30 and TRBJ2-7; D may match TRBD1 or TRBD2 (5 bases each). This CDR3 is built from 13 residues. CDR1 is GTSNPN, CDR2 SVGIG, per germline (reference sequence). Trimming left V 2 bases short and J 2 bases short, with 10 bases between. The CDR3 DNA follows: TGTGCCTGGAGTAGAGGGGAGACCTACGAGCAGTACTTC. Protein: CAWSRGETYEQYF.

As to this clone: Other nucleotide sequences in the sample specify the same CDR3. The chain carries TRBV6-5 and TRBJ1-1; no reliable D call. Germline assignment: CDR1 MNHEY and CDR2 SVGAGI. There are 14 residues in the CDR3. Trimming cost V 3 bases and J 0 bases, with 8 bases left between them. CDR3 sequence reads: CASSYRGLNTEAFF. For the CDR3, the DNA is TGTGCCAGCAGTTATCGAGGGCTGAACACTGAAGCTTTCTTT.

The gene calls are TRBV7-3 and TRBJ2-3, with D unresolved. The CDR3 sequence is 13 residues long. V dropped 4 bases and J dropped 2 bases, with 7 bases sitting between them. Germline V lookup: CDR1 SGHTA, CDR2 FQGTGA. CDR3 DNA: TGTGCCAGCAGCTGGAAACACACAGATACGCAGTATTTT. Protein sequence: CASSWKHTDTQYF.

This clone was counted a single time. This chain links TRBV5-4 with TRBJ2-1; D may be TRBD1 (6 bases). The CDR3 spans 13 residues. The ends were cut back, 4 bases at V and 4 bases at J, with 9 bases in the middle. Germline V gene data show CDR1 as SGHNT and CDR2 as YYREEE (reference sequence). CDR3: CASSRDNYNEQFF. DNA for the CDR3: TGTGCCAGCAGCAGGGACAATTACAATGAGCAGTTCTTC.

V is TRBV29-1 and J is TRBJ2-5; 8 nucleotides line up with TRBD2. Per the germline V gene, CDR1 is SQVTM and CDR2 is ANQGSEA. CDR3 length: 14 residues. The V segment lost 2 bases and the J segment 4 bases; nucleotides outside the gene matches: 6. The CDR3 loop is CSVERREVIETQYF. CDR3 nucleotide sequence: TGCAGCGTTGAAAGGCGGGAGGTAATAGAGACCCAGTACTTC.

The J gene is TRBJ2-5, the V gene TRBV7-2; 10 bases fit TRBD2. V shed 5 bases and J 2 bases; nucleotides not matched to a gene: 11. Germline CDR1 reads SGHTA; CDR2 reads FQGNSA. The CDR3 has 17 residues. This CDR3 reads CASSARWASGRQETQYF. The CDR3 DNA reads TGTGCCAGCAGCGCCCGTTGGGCTAGCGGGAGACAAGAGACCCAGTACTTC.

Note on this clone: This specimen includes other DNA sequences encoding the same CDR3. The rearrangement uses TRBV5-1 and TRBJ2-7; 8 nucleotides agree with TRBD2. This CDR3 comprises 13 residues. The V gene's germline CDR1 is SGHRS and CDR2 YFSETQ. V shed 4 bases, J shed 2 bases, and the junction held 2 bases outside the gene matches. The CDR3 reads CASSRGGTYEQYF. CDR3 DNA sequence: TGCGCCAGCAGCCGGGGGGGAACCTACGAGCAGTACTTC.

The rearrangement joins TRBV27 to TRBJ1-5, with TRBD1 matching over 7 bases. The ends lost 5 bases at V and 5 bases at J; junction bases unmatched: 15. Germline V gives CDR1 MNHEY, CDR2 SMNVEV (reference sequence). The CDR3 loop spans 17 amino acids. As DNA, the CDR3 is TGTGCCAGCAGTCCACTTTCCCTACAGGGGCACCATCAGCCCCAGCATTTT. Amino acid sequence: CASSPLSLQGHHQPQHF.

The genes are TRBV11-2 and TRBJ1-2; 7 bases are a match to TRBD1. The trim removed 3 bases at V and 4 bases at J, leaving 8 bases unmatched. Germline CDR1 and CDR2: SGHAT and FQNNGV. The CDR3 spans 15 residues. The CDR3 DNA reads TGTGCCAGCAGCTTCCGACAGGGTGGAAGCTATGGCTACACCTTC. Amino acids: CASSFRQGGSYGYTF.

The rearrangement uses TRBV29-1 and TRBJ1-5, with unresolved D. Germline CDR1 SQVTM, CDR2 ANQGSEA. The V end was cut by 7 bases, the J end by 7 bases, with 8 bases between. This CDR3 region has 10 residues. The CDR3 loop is CSGALQPQHF. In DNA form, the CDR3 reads TGCAGCGGCGCCCTCCAGCCCCAGCATTTT. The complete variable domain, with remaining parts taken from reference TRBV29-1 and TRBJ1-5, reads SAVISQKPSRDICQRGTSLTIQCQVDSQVTMMFWYRQQPGQSLTLIATANQGSEATYESGFVIDKFPISRPNLTFSTLTVSNMSPEDSSIYLCSGALQPQHFGDGTRLSIL.

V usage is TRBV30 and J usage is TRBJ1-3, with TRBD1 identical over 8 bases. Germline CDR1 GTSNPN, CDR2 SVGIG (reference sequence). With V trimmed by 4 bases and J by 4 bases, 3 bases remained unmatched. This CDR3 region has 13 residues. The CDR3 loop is CAWTTGAGNTIYF. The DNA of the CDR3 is TGTGCCTGGACGACAGGGGCCGGAAACACCATATATTTT.

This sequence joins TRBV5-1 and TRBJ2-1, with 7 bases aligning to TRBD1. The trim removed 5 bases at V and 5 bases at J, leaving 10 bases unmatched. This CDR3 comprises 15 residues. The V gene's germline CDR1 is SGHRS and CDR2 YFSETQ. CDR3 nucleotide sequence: TGCGCCAGCAGGGCTCCAGGACAGGCAAACAATGAGCAGTTCTTC. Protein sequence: CASRAPGQANNEQFF.